This entry concerns a single TCR beta chain. Its antigen is not known. This sample was included in a study of T cells expressing NK-cell markers. Whole-study context: Out of eight donors sequenced, seven tested HCMV-seropositive and the remaining one seronegative. Whole-study findings and limits: Of the CD8+ T cell pool in about six donors, about 1.0-7.5% was accounted for by dominant NKG2C+ clonotypes. The study found these clonotypes also leading the CD3+CD56-NKG2C+ fraction in a few donors.

Template switching by 5'RACE with UMIs generated the TCR beta cDNA. TCRdb reanalyzed the 5' RACE reads and collapses them to one entry per CDR3 protein, without DNA. The sample's table shows 5,500 to 7,500 distinct CDR3 sequences. CDR3 size: 17 residues. The receptor's source is a man aged 18 to 69 in good health. The chain combines TRBV12-3 or TRBV12-4 with TRBJ2-1; TCRdb proposes TRBD2, but this gene call is untestable without DNA. The source material was blood T cells: a sorted CD56 or NKG2C T cell subset, CD4+ or CD8+ T cells, or bulk PBMC T cells (not recorded which). CDR3 protein: CASRPNSGGLYYNEQFF.